This paragraph reports one T cell receptor (beta chain). This sample was included in a study of TIL therapy for anti-PD-1-resistant metastatic lung cancer. Study information: By whole-exome sequencing, median non-synonymous tumor mutation burden was roughly 1.4 mutations per megabase.

CDR3 length: 17 residues. The V gene's germline CDR1 is MDHEN and CDR2 SYDVKM. The junction had 13 bases not matched to a gene; V was cut back by 5 bases and J by 3 bases. The libraries were made with immunoSEQ v3. This table comes from immunoSEQ multiplex PCR, and its TCRdb copy is limited to in-frame clones, with some not included. In the table there are 50,000 to 70,000 clones, about 69% of which are singletons. Time point denoted: pre-treatment sample, taken before nivolumab and TIL therapy. This TCR was sampled from a person aged 25 to 80 with non-small cell lung cancer. This specimen was blood, taken at baseline. The V and J genes are TRBV28 and TRBJ1-1, with 9 bases that match TRBD1. CDR3 in DNA: TGTGCCAGCAGTCCTCCCGGGACAGGGCCGTTTGACACTGAAGCTTTCTTT. It encodes CASSPPGTGPFDTEAFF. Filled out from reference TRBV28 and TRBJ1-1, the complete variable domain reads DVKVTQSSRYLVKRTGEKVFLECVQDMDHENMFWYRQDPGLGLRLIYFSYDVKMKEKGDIPEGYSVSREKKERFSLILESASTNQTSMYLCASSPPGTGPFDTEAFFGQGTRLTVV.